A single T cell receptor (beta chain) is shown here with its context. The target antigen is unknown. PCR employed 60 Vbeta and 13 Jbeta primers. This table comes from immunoSEQ multiplex PCR, and its TCRdb copy is limited to in-frame clones, with some not included. The table lists more than 150,000 clones, more than 85% of them singletons. These data are taken from a study of cytomegalovirus exposure and HLA in healthy donors. Findings and limits, study-wide: There were 150 to 200 TCR beta chains listed as cytomegalovirus-associated. Follow-up analysis found HLA locus-dependent TCR association rates, highest for DRB1 and lowest for HLA-C. In a later analysis, common viral pathogens appeared linked to several of the most significant clusters. What a later analysis reportedly showed was that an Asian-associated ancestry cluster had fewer N-insertions than the approximately 700-donor mean.

CDR1 and CDR2 from the germline V gene are MNHNS and SASEGT. CDR3 length: 15 residues. Between the trimmed V and J ends, which lost 2 bases and 3 bases, there was a span of 11 bases. This TCR was sampled from a girl under three years old in good health and CMV-seronegative. Sequencing was carried out using PBMCs. V usage is TRBV6-1 and J usage is TRBJ2-1, with a possible D match to TRBD2 (6 bases). CDR3 DNA: TGTGCCAGCAGTGAAACCGGGACTGGCTACAATGAGCAGTTCTTC. Translation gives CASSETGTGYNEQFF.